The T cell receptor beta chain under discussion was sequenced for a study of T and B cells in COVID-19 patients. For the study at large: Blood was sampled from COVID-19 patients who were either actively infected or recovered. Study outcomes and limitations: Blood from mildly ill patients while symptomatic, and early samples from severe cases, were scarce. Patients with COVID-19 reportedly showed strongly skewed T cell receptor beta variable and joining gene usage.

TRB was amplified from approximately 250-480 ng of blood genomic DNA. This clonotype has only a few counts. Its antigen is undetermined. The CDR3 consists of 15 residues. Germline CDR1 reads MNHNS; CDR2 reads SASEGT. Trimming took off 6 bases at V and 0 bases at J, with 13 bases between the two ends. BIOMED2 TRB-A/B primer pools were used in multiplex TRB PCR. TCRdb analysed the multiplex PCR reads with MiXCR anew, one entry per CDR3 protein. Here the sample spans approximately 16,000 distinct CDR3 sequences, roughly 29% being singletons. Input material: blood. V usage is TRBV6-1 and J usage is TRBJ2-3, with a possible D match to TRBD2 (6 bases). The receptor was derived from a human donor who had recovered from COVID-19. DNA of the CDR3: TGTGCCAGCAGCCCCGGGACTCTAAGCACAGATACGCAGTATTTT. Encoded protein: CASSPGTLSTDTQYF.